The following is a TCR beta chain sequence with its context. No cognate antigen has been identified for it. Per-base quality was not reported, and no clone a single base away is much larger than it. Using the deep immunoSEQ assay, TCR CDR3 regions were amplified from genomic DNA by multiplex PCR. Genomic DNA extracted from each cell subset was distributed evenly over all wells of several immunoSEQ 96-well plates, and each plate served as one replicate. For sorted subsets, each replicate PCR was loaded with about 0.2 ug genomic DNA, equivalent to 30,000 to 35,000 T cell genomes. Purified libraries were quantified with a Qubit 3.0 fluorometer, sized on a Bioanalyzer 2100, and re-quantified with the KAPA Library Quantification kit. A separate single-read 150-cycle Illumina NextSeq 550 flow cell was used to sequence each immunoSEQ 96-well plate. The study's own analysis went as follows. Because the immunoSEQ output included only junctional sequences and no quality scores, the filtering could not be the same as the filtering used for full-length reads. Sequences were annotated with PyIR, a Python wrapper for IgBLAST v1.9, using IMGT germline references to assign V/J genes and CDR3. Any read was removed if the V/J assignment was weak (E-value above 1e-6), the CDR3 was missing, or the read contained stop codons, out-of-frame junctions, or ambiguous translated residues. A V3J clonotype was defined by an identical inferred V gene, J gene, and CDR3 amino acid sequence. Percentage overlap between repertoires was calculated by dividing the number of shared unique clonotypes by the size of the smaller repertoire. Three approaches were used to assess repertoire richness: RTK rarefaction, the Chao1 estimator, and Recon v2.1 estimates of unobserved clonotypes. For all TCRbeta clonotypes obtained by the gDNA method from a few donors, generation probabilities were computed with OLGA. TCRdb holds this immuneACCESS table with in-frame rearrangements only. Some clones are missing; in checked studies, unresolved V genes explain under half, and the rest has no known cause. V and J calls and clone size are given by that table; D and trimming were obtained from the DNA. The sample records 850,000 to 1,200,000 clones, approximately 76% of which are singletons. Roughly 1.4% of the sample rests with the top ten.

The data derive from a study of shared clonotypes between healthy human individuals (dated by TCRdb to 2020 to 2021). About the study as a whole: The cohort comprised a couple of women and a few men aged 18 to 49 years. For each donor, CD4 naive and CD4 memory were each run on three plates, CD8 naive on two plates, and CD8 memory on one plate. To estimate repertoire size and how much clonotype sharing occurs between individuals, the study deeply sequenced the blood TCR repertoires of about five healthy adults. Different laboratories and diverse techniques were used to prepare libraries and sequence TCR repertoires, to increase sequencing depth and limit assay-specific biases. Leukapheresis yielded between about 0.9 and 9 billion PBMCs per donor. What the authors observed across the whole study: Because the study included only a small number of donors, the genetic and exposure-history diversity represented was limited. Higher generation probabilities were observed for clonotypes shared by all four sorted-subset donors than for non-shared clonotypes. Sampling was limited to blood, and TCR repertoires in tissue likely differ from TCR repertoires in blood. Naive subsets generally had larger estimated clonotype richness than memory subsets did. When several donors were compared, the shared fraction of clonotypes was around 4.6% for naive CD4, roughly 3.3% for naive CD8, 2% to 2.5% for memory CD4, and 0.4% for memory CD8. Even with the large sequencing depth, rarefaction of the sorted-subset datasets indicated that sequencing was incomplete. Pairwise subsampling led to the expectation that sequencing depth would affect the degree of clonotype sharing among donors.

The donors were healthy, HIV-negative adults with no recently reported acute infections or vaccinations. Every donor was a Caucasian adult residing in Nashville, Tennessee, USA. Magnetic negative selection was used to enrich CD4+ T cells, after which naive cells were positively selected on CD45RA and the negative fraction became the memory subset. After blood collection by leukapheresis, PBMCs were isolated using Ficoll-Histopaque density gradient centrifugation and then cryopreserved in the vapor phase of liquid nitrogen. Purity and quantity of every magnetically sorted T cell population were checked by analytical flow cytometry. Genomic DNA was isolated from each sorted fraction and quantified by UV absorbance on a Nanodrop 2000c. The TCR originated in a man aged 18 to 29 in good health. Input material: memory CD4+ T cells sorted from blood. The label giving this sample's cell subset or site can be read as: CD45RA-negative fraction.

The CDR3 protein is CAAHGTGVSPLHF. The DNA sequence is given as TGCGCCGCCCATGGGACAGGAGTATCACCCCTCCACTTT. This chain joins TRBV10-2 to TRBJ1-6; 8 bases in the middle match TRBD1. CDR1 and CDR2 are read off the germline V gene as WSHSY and SAAADI. Ends trimmed: V by 11 bases, J by 10 bases; bases unmatched to a gene: 10. The CDR3 runs 13 amino acids, cysteine and phenylalanine included. This entry keeps only the CDR3 DNA: 39 bases, framed from base 1.